This T cell receptor beta chain was profiled in a study of cytomegalovirus exposure and HLA in healthy donors. This PCR relied on a set of 60 Vbeta primers and 13 Jbeta primers. Generated by immunoSEQ multiplex PCR, the TCRdb table keeps only in-frame clones and is missing some. This sample's table reports 150,000 to 200,000 clones. This TCR was sampled from a woman between 18 and 29 years old in good health and CMV-seropositive. Sequencing input: PBMCs.

CDR3 in DNA: TGTGCCAGCAGCTTGTCGCCTGACAGGCAGAACTATGGCTACACCTTC. Its translation is CASSLSPDRQNYGYTF. The chain couples TRBV5-8 to TRBJ1-2; possibly TRBD1 for D (6 bases). CDR3 size: 16 residues. Per the germline V gene, CDR1 is SGHTS and CDR2 is YDEGEE. Trimming left V 1 base short and J 2 bases short, with 15 bases between.